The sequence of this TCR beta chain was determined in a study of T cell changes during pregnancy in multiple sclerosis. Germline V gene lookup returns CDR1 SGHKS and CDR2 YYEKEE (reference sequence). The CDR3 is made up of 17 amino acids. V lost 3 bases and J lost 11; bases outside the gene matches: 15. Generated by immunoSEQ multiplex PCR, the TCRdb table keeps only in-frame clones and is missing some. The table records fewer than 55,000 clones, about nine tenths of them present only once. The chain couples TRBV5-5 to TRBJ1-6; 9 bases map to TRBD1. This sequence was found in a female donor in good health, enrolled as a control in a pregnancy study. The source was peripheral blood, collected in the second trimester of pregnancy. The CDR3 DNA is TGTGCCAGCAGCTCCTCAAATACACAGGGGGCTTGGACACCCCTCCACTTT. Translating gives CASSSSNTQGAWTPLHF.